These T cell receptor beta chains were read from a single sample in a study of patients and donors after allogeneic stem cell transplantation. TCRdb fed the RT-PCR reads into MiXCR, producing one record per CDR3 protein. Among around 200,000 distinct CDR3 sequences listed, about 38% were seen once. Material for sequencing was blood, either unsorted or a sorted T cell fraction (not recorded which). These receptors were taken from a human donor who was either an allogeneic HSCT recipient or a stem cell or donor lymphocyte infusion donor (not recorded which). It is not recorded whose cells these are; they may come from a transplant donor. Each CDR3 is given with its conserved first and last residue. A D gene is named only where the DNA matches it firmly. The size entry is marked missing in some rows and otherwise reads once, few, many or a size class.

size	V	D	J	DNA	CDR3
few	TRBV5-1	-	TRBJ1-1	TGCGCCAGCATCCAGGACACTGAAGCTTTCTTT	CASIQDTEAFF
-	TRBV28	-	TRBJ2-7	TGTGCCAGCAGTTTAGACATCCTCAATCCCCCCTACGAGCAGTACTTC	CASSLDILNPPYEQYF
few	TRBV27	-	TRBJ1-2	TGTGCCAGCAGTCCCCGGACGGACTTCTATGGCTACACCTTC	CASSPRTDFYGYTF
-	TRBV5-1	-	TRBJ1-5	TGCGCCAGCAGCCTTTCGCCGGGACTTGAGCAGCCCCAGCATTTT	CASSLSPGLEQPQHF
-	TRBV29-1	-	TRBJ2-4	TGCAGCGTTGCGCACAGTCCGGGGAACATTCAGTACTTC	CSVAHSPGNIQYF
-	TRBV4-1	-	TRBJ2-1	TGCGCCAGCAGCCAAGTTAAGGCAAATGAGCAGTTCTTC	CASSQVKANEQFF
few	TRBV29-1	-	TRBJ2-2	TGCAGCGCGGGAGAGACGAGAGTAGGACCCGGGGAGCTGTTTTTT	CSAGETRVGPGELFF
few	TRBV24-1	TRBD1	TRBJ1-2	TGTGCCACCAAGATGACAGGGGGCTACACCTTC	CATKMTGGYTF
-	TRBV12-3/TRBV12-4	-	TRBJ1-2	TGTGCCAGCAGTCTCTATGTGAGGTCTAACTATGGCTACACCTTC	CASSLYVRSNYGYTF
-	TRBV12-3/TRBV12-4	TRBD1	TRBJ2-7	TGTGCCAGCAGGCAGGGGGTCGGCTACGAGCAGTACTTC	CASRQGVGYEQYF
-	TRBV20-1	-	TRBJ2-7	TGCAGTGCTAGAGATCCACTCGAGCAGTACTTC	CSARDPLEQYF
-	TRBV29-1	-	TRBJ2-1	TGCAGCGTTGCCGCGGGTGCCGTCTATGAGCAGTTCTTC	CSVAAGAVYEQFF
many	TRBV10-3	TRBD1	TRBJ1-1	TGTGCCACCCGGAATGGACAGGGCAACACTGAAGCTTTCTTT	CATRNGQGNTEAFF
few	TRBV12-3/TRBV12-4	TRBD1	TRBJ1-2	TGTGCCAGCAGTTTAATCAGGGGGCCCATTCGAAACTATGGCTACACCTTC	CASSLIRGPIRNYGYTF
-	TRBV4-1	-	TRBJ1-2	TGCGCCAGCAGCCAGGCGAAAACCGGGACACTTGCCCCGTATGGCTACACCTTC	CASSQAKTGTLAPYGYTF
-	TRBV4-2	TRBD1	TRBJ1-3	TGTGCCAGCAGCCAAAGGACAGGGGCTGGAAACACCATATATTTT	CASSQRTGAGNTIYF
few	TRBV20-1	-	TRBJ1-5	TGCAGTGCTGGAGACAGGCGCCTGGGCAATCAGCCCCAGCATTTT	CSAGDRRLGNQPQHF
-	TRBV10-3	-	TRBJ1-1	TGTGCCATCAGTGAGTTTACAGGGAACACTGAAGCTTTCTTT	CAISEFTGNTEAFF
-	TRBV9	-	TRBJ2-7	TGTGCCAGCAGCGTAGACGAGCAGTACTTC	CASSVDEQYF
-	TRBV28	-	TRBJ1-5	TGTGCCAGCAGTTCCCCGGGGGGCGAGGATCAGCCCCAGCATTTT	CASSSPGGEDQPQHF
few	TRBV5-1	-	TRBJ2-2	TGCGCCAGCAGCATCGTCCCGGGCTCGGCGAACACCGGGGAGCTGTTTTTT	CASSIVPGSANTGELFF
-	TRBV12-3/TRBV12-4	-	TRBJ2-5	TGTGCCAGCAGTTTTACCGGCCAAGAGACCCAGTACTTC	CASSFTGQETQYF
-	TRBV10-3	-	TRBJ1-5	TGTGCCATCAGTGAGGGCCCCCAGAATCAGCCCCAGCATTTT	CAISEGPQNQPQHF
-	TRBV28	TRBD1	TRBJ1-1	TGTGCCAGCAGTTCGGGACTCAGGGGGATTGAAGCTTTCTTT	CASSSGLRGIEAFF
few	TRBV5-1	-	TRBJ2-2	TGCGCCAGCAGCTCTTTAGTGGGCACCGGGGAGCTGTTTTTT	CASSSLVGTGELFF
once	TRBV4-1	-	TRBJ2-7	TGCGCCAGCAGCCAATCTTCTCAGGGATTCACCTACGAGCAGTACTTC	CASSQSSQGFTYEQYF